These 21 T cell receptor beta chains were sequenced from one sample in a study of graft-versus-host responses after intestinal transplantation. Antigen specificity for these receptors is unknown. Clones were read by immunoSEQ multiplex PCR, and TCRdb kept only the in-frame ones, dropping some. This repertoire shows around 76,000 clones, over 85% found once; its top ten account for less than 0.55%. Sequences were derived from unstimulated CD8+ T cells sorted from spleen or lymph node cells, sampled before intestinal transplant. These receptors were obtained from a human donor who received an intestinal transplant.

The chain has TRBV6-5 and TRBJ1-5, with a tentative D call TRBD1 (5 bases). Between the trimmed V and J ends, which lost 8 bases and 1 base, there was a span of 15 bases. In germline, CDR1 is MNHEY, CDR2 SVGAGI. The CDR3 loop spans 15 amino acids. CDR3 amino acids: CASGGRGRSNQPQHF. The CDR3 DNA sequence: TGTGCCAGCGGGGGGAGGGGCAGGAGCAATCAGCCCCAGCATTTT.

This clone has just one count. The V gene is TRBV10-2, the J gene TRBJ1-4; 8 bases match TRBD1. Trimming cost V 6 bases and J 6 bases; bases outside gene matches: 6. CDR3 size: 14 residues. Per the germline V gene, CDR1 is WSHSY and CDR2 is SAAADI. The CDR3 region is CASSLQGGYEKLFF. CDR3 in DNA: TGCGCCAGCAGCTTACAGGGGGGATATGAAAAACTGTTTTTT.

The chain couples TRBV7-8 to TRBJ1-5; 7 nucleotides agree with TRBD1. The CDR3 runs 14 residues. The trim removed 5 bases at V and 1 base at J, leaving 2 bases unmatched. In germline, CDR1 is SGHVS, CDR2 FQNEAQ. CDR3 protein: CASSTRGSNQPQHF. CDR3 nucleotides: TGTGCCAGCAGCACCAGGGGGAGCAATCAGCCCCAGCATTTT.

A word on this clone: Other nucleotide sequences in the sample specify the same CDR3. This chain links TRBV5-6 with TRBJ2-7; D gene ambiguous. The V end lost 1 base, the J end lost 4 bases, and 3 bases lay between the germline ends. Germline assignment: CDR1 SGHDT and CDR2 YYEEEE. This CDR3 is built from 11 residues. CDR3 sequence reads: CASSLRYEQYF. The DNA for the CDR3 is TGTGCCAGCAGCTTGAGGTACGAGCAGTACTTC. Supplemented by reference TRBV5-6 and TRBJ2-7, the full variable domain reads DAGVTQSPTHLIKTRGQQVTLRCSPKSGHDTVSWYQQALGQGPQFIFQYYEEEERQRGNFPDRFSGHQFPNYSSELNVNALLLGDSALYLCASSLRYEQYFGPGTRLTVT.

The chain employs TRBV10-3 and TRBJ2-7; D ambiguous. The CDR3 has 15 residues. The V end lost 0 bases, the J end lost 0 bases, and 9 bases lay between the germline ends. Germline V CDR1 and CDR2: ENHRY, SYGVKD. The CDR3 is CAISESTRPSYEQYF. The DNA for the CDR3 is TGTGCCATCAGTGAGTCGACCCGGCCCTCCTACGAGCAGTACTTC.

With regard to this clone: Mismatch with germline at one junction end may stem from a read error. The chain is built from TRBV2 and TRBJ2-1; 8 bases map to TRBD2. The V gene's germline CDR1 is SNHLY and CDR2 FYNNEI. This CDR3 has 14 amino acids. The CDR3 bases are TGTGCCAGCAGTATAACTAGCGGAGACAATGAGCAGCTCTTC. It codes for CASSITSGDNEQLF.

V usage is TRBV10-2 and J usage is TRBJ2-4; possible D gene TRBD1, 5 bases. CDR3 size: 20 residues. V lost 0 bases to trimming and J lost 6 bases, with 27 bases between them. CDR1 and CDR2 from the germline V gene are WSHSY and SAAADI. The CDR3 sequence: CASSESVRLLWGLFSNIQYF. The DNA of the CDR3 is TGCGCCAGCAGTGAGTCGGTTCGTCTGCTGTGGGGCCTGTTCTCAAACATTCAGTACTTC.

This chain uses TRBV7-6 with TRBJ2-7; no reliable D call. V shed 5 bases and J shed 0 bases, with 8 bases lying between them. The CDR3 extends over 13 amino acids. From germline, CDR1 is SGHVS and CDR2 FNYEAQ. CDR3: CASSREPSYEQYF. The CDR3 DNA reads TGTGCCAGCAGCAGGGAACCCTCCTACGAGCAGTACTTC.

CDR3 DNA: TGTGCCAGCAGTGAAGACGGTGGGGCACTTATCAATAATGGCTACACCTTC. It translates to CASSEDGGALINNGYTF. The chain uses TRBV2 and TRBJ1-2; possible D gene TRBD1, 5 bases. This CDR3 has 17 amino acids. Germline CDR1 is SNHLY and CDR2 is FYNNEI. With 1 base removed from V and 6 bases from J, the gap between germline ends came to 21 bases.

V and J are TRBV25-1 and TRBJ1-1, with D unclear. Per germline, CDR1 MGHDK and CDR2 SYGVNS. The CDR3 spans 11 residues. Trimming left V 8 bases short and J 5 bases short, with 9 bases between. The chain's CDR3 is CASGRGTEAFF. The CDR3 DNA reads TGTGCCAGCGGACGGGGAACTGAAGCTTTCTTT.

V usage is TRBV27 and J usage is TRBJ2-1, with D possibly matching TRBD2 (5 bases). V lost 8 bases and J lost 4, with 27 bases in between. Germline values: CDR1 MNHEY, CDR2 SMNVEV (reference sequence). The CDR3 runs 18 residues. The DNA of the CDR3 is TGTGCCAGCTCATCCCCGGGGAACGAGAGGGCCCCTTACAATGAGCAGTTCTTC. It encodes CASSSPGNERAPYNEQFF.

V and J are TRBV5-7 and TRBJ2-5; perhaps D is TRBD1 or TRBD2 (6 bases each). TRBV5-7 is treated as an ORF (open reading frame) with a function not yet certain. The CDR3 covers 17 residues. Trimming stripped 0 bases from V and 2 bases from J, with 17 bases between. CDR3 nucleotides: TGTGCCAGCAGCTTGGGTAAGGGGGGTGGGGAGCAAGAGACCCAGTACTTC. This translates into CASSLGKGGGEQETQYF.

V gene TRBV5-6 combines with J gene TRBJ1-6; a weak D match, TRBD1 (5 bases). This CDR3 is built from 14 residues. Germline CDR1 SGHDT, CDR2 YYEEEE. Trimming removed 0 bases from V and 7 bases from J, with 8 bases in between. In DNA, the CDR3 is TGTGCCAGCAGCTTGGCAGGGTCCAATTCACCCCTCCACTTT. Protein sequence: CASSLAGSNSPLHF.

The chain is built from TRBV29-1 and TRBJ2-7; D may be TRBD1 (5 bases). In germline, CDR1 is SQVTM, CDR2 ANQGSEA. The CDR3 loop spans 13 amino acids. V was trimmed by 3 bases and J by 2 bases, leaving 11 bases between them. The CDR3 spells CSVEVTATYEQYF. The CDR3 region has the DNA TGCAGCGTTGAGGTGACAGCGACCTACGAGCAGTACTTC.

This clone was recorded a few times. This chain connects TRBV19 to TRBJ1-3; D gene ambiguous. Trimming cost V 6 bases and J 2 bases, with 14 bases left between them. Germline assignment: CDR1 LNHDA and CDR2 SQIVND (reference sequence). The CDR3 is 15 residues long. CDR3 region: CASSLYKEPGNTIYF. CDR3 coding DNA: TGTGCCAGTAGCCTTTATAAGGAGCCTGGAAACACCATATATTTT.

The chain carries TRBV19 and TRBJ2-1, with 7 bases matching TRBD2. With 9 bases clipped from V and 8 bases from J, the junction kept 16 bases outside the gene matches. This CDR3 is 15 amino acids long. The germline CDR1 and CDR2 sequences are LNHDA and SQIVND (reference sequence). CDR3 residues: CASSSWRERIDEQFF. As DNA, the CDR3 is TGTGCCAGCTCCTCCTGGCGGGAGCGGATAGATGAGCAGTTCTTC.

V usage is TRBV5-4 and J usage is TRBJ2-1, with D unclear. V shed 4 bases and J shed 4 bases, with 12 bases lying between them. This CDR3 is 14 amino acids long. Germline loops: CDR1 SGHNT, CDR2 YYREEE (reference sequence). The DNA for the CDR3 is TGTGCCAGCAGCCCACAATTGGGGTACAATGAGCAGTTCTTC. This sequence encodes CASSPQLGYNEQFF.

The chain combines TRBV7-8 with TRBJ1-1; unclear D gene. V was shortened by 2 bases and J by 3 bases, with 7 bases between the two germline ends. CDR3 length: 13 residues. Germline CDR1 is SGHVS and CDR2 is FQNEAQ. The CDR3 protein is CASSLLTYTEAFF. The CDR3 nucleotides are TGTGCCAGCAGCTTACTGACTTACACTGAAGCTTTCTTT.

The J gene is TRBJ1-1, the V gene TRBV6-1, with D perhaps matching TRBD1 (5 bases). Germline values: CDR1 MNHNS, CDR2 SASEGT. Trimming pared 6 bases from V and 1 base from J, leaving 9 bases between. The CDR3 extends over 13 amino acids. CDR3 sequence (DNA): TGTGCCAGCAGGGCCGGACAGAACACTGAAGCTTTCTTT. It yields the protein CASRAGQNTEAFF.

The genes are TRBV6-5 and TRBJ2-7, with D possibly being TRBD2 (7 bases). Germline CDR1 is MNHEY and CDR2 is SVGAGI. V lost 6 bases and J 3 bases, leaving 12 bases between the germline ends. The CDR3 totals 13 residues. The chain's CDR3 is CASRGGQSYEQYF. The CDR3 DNA reads as TGTGCCAGCAGGGGGGGGCAGAGCTACGAGCAGTACTTC.

The chain joins TRBV15 to TRBJ2-7; no reliable D call. The CDR3 is 13 residues long. In germline, CDR1 is LNHNV, CDR2 YYDKDF (reference sequence). Trimming removed 0 bases from V and 5 bases from J, with 8 bases in between. The CDR3 is CATSRDQWDEQYF. The CDR3 DNA follows: TGTGCCACCAGCAGAGATCAATGGGACGAGCAGTACTTC.